A selection of T cell receptor beta chains follows, all from one sample in a study of cytomegalovirus exposure and HLA in healthy donors. The assay was immunoSEQ multiplex PCR, and TCRdb's table has in-frame clones only and misses some. The sample carries about 170,000 clones, around four fifths recorded once. The source material was PBMCs. The receptors come from a female donor in good health and CMV-seronegative. CDR3s include the opening cysteine and the closing phenylalanine or tryptophan. Each record gives: D gene, CDR3 length, J gene, V gene, clone size, CDR3 DNA, CDR3 protein. A D gene is named only where the DNA matches it firmly. Some rows mark clone size as missing; the rest say once, few, many or name a class of expanded clone.

>NA|15|TRBJ1-6|TRBV4-3|NA
TGCGCCAGCAGCCAGGATCAGACAGGCCGAACACCCCTCCACTTT
CASSQDQTGRTPLHF
>NA|13|TRBJ1-2|TRBV5-1|NA
TGCGCCAGCAGCTTGGGACAGGTCGACGGCTACACCTTC
CASSLGQVDGYTF
>TRBD1|13|TRBJ2-5|TRBV6-5|NA
TGTGCCAGCAGTCCCGACAGGGGGGAGACCCAGTACTTC
CASSPDRGETQYF
>NA|17|TRBJ2-7|TRBV30|NA
TGTGCCTGGTTTTATAGACCAGGGAACAAATTCTCCTACGAGCAGTACTTC
CAWFYRPGNKFSYEQYF
>NA|15|TRBJ2-3|TRBV5-4|NA
TGTGCCAGCACCTCTTACAGGGCGTTCACAGATACGCAGTATTTT
CASTSYRAFTDTQYF
>TRBD2|18|TRBJ2-1|TRBV4-3|NA
TGCGCCAGCAGCCAAAAGGCAGAACGGGGGGGCCTTAACAATGAGCAGTTCTTC
CASSQKAERGGLNNEQFF
>TRBD1|14|TRBJ1-1|TRBV5-6|NA
TGTGCCAGCCGCTCCGGGACAGGGATCACTGAAGCTTCCTTT
CASRSGTGITEASF
>TRBD2|14|TRBJ2-7|TRBV5-4|NA
TGTGCCAGCAGCGGTCTCGGGACTATCGCCGAGCAGTACTTC
CASSGLGTIAEQYF
>NA|17|TRBJ1-2|TRBV7-9|NA
TGTGCCAGCAGCCCACCAAGCGCGGCAGCCAGGTACGGGGACTACACCTTC
CASSPPSAAARYGDYTF
>TRBD1|15|TRBJ1-4|TRBV5-1|few
TGCGCCAGCAGCTCGGACAGGGGTCCCAATGAAAAACTGTTTTTT
CASSSDRGPNEKLFF
>NA|13|TRBJ2-1|TRBV30|NA
TGTGCCTTACAGGGTAGATCCTACAATGAGCAGTTCTTC
CALQGRSYNEQFF
>TRBD2|16|TRBJ2-6|TRBV7-3|few
TGTGCCAGCAGCCTCGGGGGGGCGGAAGGGGCCAACGTCCTGACTTTC
CASSLGGAEGANVLTF
>TRBD1|15|TRBJ1-2|TRBV15|NA
TGTGCCACCAGCACCGGACAGGGGGCGAACTATGGCTACACCTTC
CATSTGQGANYGYTF
>NA|10|TRBJ2-5|TRBV20-1|few
TGCAGTGCTTCACAAGAGACCCAGTACTTC
CSASQETQYF
>NA|14|TRBJ2-1|TRBV11-1|NA
TGTGCCAGCAGCCAGGGCTCAATCCTTAATGAGCAGTTCTTC
CASSQGSILNEQFF
>NA|13|TRBJ1-2|TRBV28|NA
TGTGCCAGCAGTTTTTCCCAGGGGCTTGGCTACACCTTC
CASSFSQGLGYTF
>NA|18|TRBJ1-2|TRBV7-8|NA
TGTGCCAGCAGCTTAGGGCTCGGGCAGGGAAGGGGGTTGAATGGCTACACCTTC
CASSLGLGQGRGLNGYTF
>TRBD2|15|TRBJ2-3|TRBV28|NA
TGTGCCAGCAGGAGGGAGGGATCGGGCACAGATACGCAGTATTTT
CASRREGSGTDTQYF
>TRBD1|14|TRBJ2-3|TRBV30|NA
TGTGCCTGGCAACAGGGGGCTCGCACAGATACGCAGTATTTT
CAWQQGARTDTQYF
>TRBD2|15|TRBJ2-3|TRBV2|once
TGTGCCAGCAGTGAGACTAGCGGGGGCACAGATACGCAGTATTTT
CASSETSGGTDTQYF
>NA|12|TRBJ1-4|TRBV10-3|NA
TGTGCCACCCAAGACCGGGATGAAAAACTGTTTTTT
CATQDRDEKLFF
>TRBD1|14|TRBJ1-1|TRBV6-5|NA
TGTGCCAGCAGTCCGGACAGGGGGAACACTGAAGCTTTCTTT
CASSPDRGNTEAFF
>TRBD2|17|TRBJ2-5|TRBV5-4|few
TGTGCCAGCAGCTTGGTTGCCCAGCGGGGGGGCGGAGAGACCCAGTACTTC
CASSLVAQRGGGETQYF
>NA|12|TRBJ1-1|TRBV30|NA
TGTGCCTGGAGTGTACAGACAGTGATCGCTTTCTTT
CAWSVQTVIAFF
>TRBD1|14|TRBJ1-6|TRBV6-5|NA
TGTGCCAGCAGACCGACAGGGGGAAATTCACCCCTCCACTTT
CASRPTGGNSPLHF
>NA|15|TRBJ2-7|TRBV9|NA
TGTGCCAGCAGCGTAGGACGGGTGAGCTCCTACGAGCAGTACTTC
CASSVGRVSSYEQYF
>TRBD1|19|TRBJ2-2|TRBV28|NA
TGTGCCACCCCCCGCCCCCGGACAGGGGGAGGAGGAAACACCGGGGAGCTGTTTTTT
CATPRPRTGGGGNTGELFF
>TRBD1|15|TRBJ1-6|TRBV19|NA
TGTGCCAGTAGTATCGGGGGGACAGGGGACTCACCCCTCCACTTT
CASSIGGTGDSPLHF
>TRBD1|18|TRBJ2-6|TRBV28|once
TGTGCCAGCAGAAAAACACAGGGGGCAATCGGTGGGGCCAACGTCCTGACTTTC
CASRKTQGAIGGANVLTF
>NA|14|TRBJ1-1|TRBV18|NA
TGTGCCAGCTCACCTGACAGACTGAACACTGAAGCTTTCTTT
CASSPDRLNTEAFF
>NA|17|TRBJ1-6|TRBV25-1|NA
TGTGCCACCCAACAAATGACAGGTCTGGGGTCTAATTCACCCCTCCACTTT
CATQQMTGLGSNSPLHF
>NA|15|TRBJ2-7|TRBV28|NA
TGTGCCAGCAGTTTACGCCAAGGGGCTACCTACGAGCAGTACTTC
CASSLRQGATYEQYF
>TRBD1|14|TRBJ1-5|TRBV27|NA
TGTGCCAGCAGATGGACAGGGGACAATCAGCCCCAGCATTTT
CASRWTGDNQPQHF
>NA|17|TRBJ1-5|TRBV28|NA
TGTGCCAGCAGTTTAAAAGCGGGCTGGGCACGAAGGCAGCCCCAGCATTTT
CASSLKAGWARRQPQHF
>NA|14|TRBJ2-4|TRBV5-6|NA
TGTGCCAGCAGCGTAAATGTAGCCAAAAACATTCAGTACTTC
CASSVNVAKNIQYF
>NA|14|TRBJ1-1|TRBV13|NA
TGTGCCAGCAGCTTCATAACAGGGAACACTGAAGCTTTCTTT
CASSFITGNTEAFF
>TRBD2|16|TRBJ2-3|TRBV9|NA
TGTGCCAGCAGCGTAATTAGCGGGGGGCGCACAGATACGCAGTATTTT
CASSVISGGRTDTQYF
>TRBD1|15|TRBJ2-1|TRBV19|few
TGTGCCAGTAGTGGTCAGACAGGGGGTGTCAATGAGCAGTTCTTC
CASSGQTGGVNEQFF
>TRBD2|13|TRBJ2-2|TRBV30|NA
TGTGCCGCAATCAGCGGGGGGGCCGGGGAGCTGTTTTTT
CAAISGGAGELFF
>NA|14|TRBJ2-7|TRBV28|NA
TGTGCCAGCAGTTTAGTGGGGAGTGTCCACGAGCAGTACTTC
CASSLVGSVHEQYF
>NA|12|TRBJ1-2|TRBV19|NA
TGTGCCAGTAGGCCCACAACGTATGGCTACACCTTC
CASRPTTYGYTF
>TRBD2|13|TRBJ2-7|TRBV6-5|NA
TGTGCCAGCAGTCACAACGGGGGGGACGAGCAGTACTTC
CASSHNGGDEQYF
>NA|14|TRBJ1-1|TRBV15|NA
TGTGCCACCAGCAGAGGCGACGCAGGCACTGAAGCTTTCTTT
CATSRGDAGTEAFF
>NA|14|TRBJ1-1|TRBV30|NA
TGTGCCTGGACCAGCATCACGCGGACAGCAGAAGCTTTCTTT
CAWTSITRTAEAFF
>NA|18|TRBJ2-2|TRBV7-9|NA
TGTGCCAGCAGCAACCAAAAGCTCGGGACTTCGAACACCGGGGAGCTGTTTTTT
CASSNQKLGTSNTGELFF
>NA|16|TRBJ2-6|TRBV19|NA
TGTGCCAGTAGTATAGATCGGGGCTCTGGGGCCAACGTCCTGACTTTC
CASSIDRGSGANVLTF
>TRBD1|12|TRBJ2-1|TRBV2|NA
TGTGCCAGCAGTCTAACCGGGACAGGCCAGTTCTTC
CASSLTGTGQFF
>TRBD1|13|TRBJ1-2|TRBV29-1|NA
TGCAGCGTTGGGTTGACAGGGGCCTATGGCTACACCTTC
CSVGLTGAYGYTF
>TRBD1|14|TRBJ2-5|TRBV28|NA
TGTGCCAGCAGTTTGACAGGGAGTTCCAAGACCCAGTACTTC
CASSLTGSSKTQYF